The 20 T cell receptor beta chains presented below share a single source sample, sequenced in a study of blood T cell repertoires in COVID-19 (TCRdb year 2020). The library was generated by the immunoSEQ multiplex PCR assay. TCRdb stores this immuneACCESS table with in-frame sequences only. Part of the clones is absent; in the studies checked, under half of the shortfall reflects unresolved V genes, and no reason is known for the rest. This sample comprises some 500,000 clones, around nine tenths of them detected only once. 7.8% of the sample belongs to the ten largest clones. The sequencing sample was made of peripheral blood. These receptors all stem from a woman aged 45-60 years with COVID-19, enrolled during active disease.

V is TRBV9 and J is TRBJ1-1, with D possibly being TRBD1 (6 bases). The germline V and J ends were trimmed by 0 bases and 5 bases, with 14 bases remaining between them. CDR3 length: 15 amino acids. In germline, CDR1 is SGDLS, CDR2 YYNGEE. The CDR3, as DNA: TGTGCCAGCAGCGTAGGTCCAGGGGTAGGGACTGAAGCTTTCTTT. It encodes CASSVGPGVGTEAFF. The full variable domain, in which reference TRBV9 and TRBJ1-1 provide the parts outside the CDR3, is DSGVTQTPKHLITATGQRVTLRCSPRSGDLSVYWYQQSLDQGLQFLIQYYNGEERAKGNILERFSAQQFPDLHSELNLSSLELGDSALYFCASSVGPGVGTEAFFGQGTRLTVV.

V is TRBV30 and J is TRBJ1-1; D is possibly TRBD1 (5 bases). Germline V gives CDR1 GTSNPN, CDR2 SVGIG (reference sequence). The CDR3 is 10 amino acids. Trimming shortened V by 5 bases and J by 10 bases, and 11 bases separated the two germline ends. CDR3 region: CAWQGAAAFF. The CDR3 DNA sequence: TGTGCCTGGCAGGGTGCGGCAGCTTTCTTT.

The rearrangement links TRBV7-5 to TRBJ2-5; the table assigns TRBD2, which was not confirmed against the DNA. TRBV7-5 corresponds to a pseudogene. This CDR3 is built from 15 residues. CDR3 nucleotide sequence: TGTGCCAGAAGCCCGGAGGGCGGGGGGGTTGGGACCCAGTACTTC. It translates to CARSPEGGGVGTQYF.

CDR3 nucleotides: TGTGCCAGCAGTGAACTCGGGATGCGCTATGGCTACACCTTC. Its translation is CASSELGMRYGYTF. This chain uses TRBV6-1 with TRBJ1-2, with unresolved D. Per germline, CDR1 MNHNS and CDR2 SASEGT. Trimming removed 2 bases at V and 4 bases at J, with 11 bases between. The CDR3 has 14 amino acids.

This chain joins TRBV7-6 and TRBJ2-7; 9 nucleotides align to TRBD1. V shed 4 bases and J 2 bases; nucleotides not matched to a gene: 6. This CDR3 comprises 15 residues. Germline V lookup: CDR1 SGHVS, CDR2 FNYEAQ. The CDR3 coding sequence is TGTGCCAGCAGCTCTACAGGGGGCGCGACCTACGAGCAGTACTTC. As protein: CASSSTGGATYEQYF.

The rearrangement uses TRBV21-1 and TRBJ2-4; TRBD1 is taken as the D call from the table, unchecked against the DNA. TRBV21-1 is annotated as a pseudogene. The CDR3 totals 22 residues. This CDR3 reads CASRLNGVKGQGAPLAKNIQYF. The CDR3 nucleotides read TGTGCCAGCAGACTAAACGGTGTAAAGGGACAGGGGGCCCCCTTAGCCAAAAACATTCAGTACTTC.

This CDR3 is CASTAARDPTDTQYF. In nucleotides, the CDR3 is TGTGCCAGCACTGCAGCCCGGGATCCGACAGATACGCAGTATTTT. The rearrangement joins TRBV5-4 to TRBJ2-3; TRBD2 is a possible D gene (5 bases). Trimming pared 6 bases from V and 3 bases from J, leaving 17 bases between. CDR1 SGHNT and CDR2 YYREEE come from the germline V gene (reference sequence). The CDR3 length is 15 residues. The complete variable domain, with remaining parts taken from reference TRBV5-4 and TRBJ2-3, reads ETGVTQSPTHLIKTRGQQVTLRCSSQSGHNTVSWYQQALGQGPQFIFQYYREEENGRGNFPPRFSGLQFPNYSSELNVNALELDDSALYLCASTAARDPTDTQYFGPGTRLTVL.

The chain is built from TRBV9 and TRBJ2-7, with D maybe TRBD1 (7 bases). This CDR3 contains 15 residues. Germline CDR1 SGDLS, CDR2 YYNGEE. The V end lost 2 bases, the J end lost 7 bases, and 19 bases lay between the germline ends. The CDR3 DNA is TGTGCCAGCAGCGTCACAGGGGAGGCGGGTGGGGAGCAGTACTTC. Protein product: CASSVTGEAGGEQYF.

The V call is TRBV4-1, the J call TRBJ2-1, with TRBD2 matching 7 bases. Germline assignment: CDR1 MGHRA and CDR2 YSYEKL. The V segment lost 0 bases and the J segment 9 bases; nucleotides outside the gene matches: 5. This CDR3 is built from 14 residues. CDR3 region: CASSQEGSGAEQFF. CDR3 bases: TGCGCCAGCAGCCAAGAGGGAAGCGGGGCTGAGCAGTTCTTC.

This clone was seen a few times. This sequence joins TRBV3-1 (or the pseudogene TRBV3-2) and TRBJ2-2, with a possible D match to TRBD2 (6 bases). This CDR3 has 16 residues. Germline V gives CDR1 LGHDT, CDR2 YNNKEL (reference sequence). The V end was cut by 1 base, the J end by 6 bases, with 15 bases between. The CDR3 DNA reads as TGTGCCAGCAGCCAAGGTACTGTGGGGGGTGCCGGGGAGCTGTTTTTT. Translated, it gives CASSQGTVGGAGELFF.

The chain uses TRBV30 and TRBJ1-2; D ambiguous. Trimming cost V 3 bases and J 8 bases, with 16 bases left between them. Germline values: CDR1 GTSNPN, CDR2 SVGIG (reference sequence). The CDR3 has 13 amino acids. The CDR3 sequence: CAWRSTGGRGYTF. In nucleotides, the CDR3 is TGTGCCTGGAGATCCACGGGAGGGCGCGGCTACACCTTC.

This chain uses TRBV5-4 with TRBJ2-3; D is undetermined. Germline V gene sequence: CDR1 SGHNT, CDR2 YYREEE (reference sequence). The ends were cut back, 4 bases at V and 1 base at J, with 10 bases in the middle. The CDR3 has 14 residues. CDR3 nucleotides: TGTGCCAGCAGCCTGGGTCCTGGCACAGATACGCAGTATTTT. Its translation is CASSLGPGTDTQYF. Using reference TRBV5-4 and TRBJ2-3 for the parts outside the CDR3, the full variable domain is ETGVTQSPTHLIKTRGQQVTLRCSSQSGHNTVSWYQQALGQGPQFIFQYYREEENGRGNFPPRFSGLQFPNYSSELNVNALELDDSALYLCASSLGPGTDTQYFGPGTRLTVL.

This chain uses TRBV4-1 with TRBJ2-7; 7 bases agree with TRBD1. V lost 4 bases, J lost 4 bases, and 4 bases stayed unmatched. The CDR3 is 13 residues long. Germline V gene sequence: CDR1 MGHRA, CDR2 YSYEKL. DNA of the CDR3: TGCGCCAGCAGCCTAACAGGGGTTTACGAGCAGTACTTC. Its translation is CASSLTGVYEQYF.

This chain joins TRBV19 and TRBJ1-1; no reliable D call. The CDR3 sequence is 13 residues long. Between the trimmed V and J ends, which lost 9 bases and 6 bases, there was a span of 17 bases. Germline CDR1 LNHDA, CDR2 SQIVND (reference sequence). The CDR3 DNA reads as TGTGCCAGCCAGCAGCCGGGAAGTGCTGAAGCTTTCTTT. This encodes CASQQPGSAEAFF.

CDR3 sequence (DNA): TGTGCCTGGTCCGGACAGGGTGGGGCTTTCTTT. Translated: CAWSGQGGAFF. The chain recombines TRBV30 with TRBJ1-1, with TRBD1 identical over 8 bases. Trimming at V came to 5 bases and at J to 11 bases, leaving 7 bases not matched to a gene. Germline loops: CDR1 GTSNPN, CDR2 SVGIG (reference sequence). The CDR3 spans 11 residues.

The V and J genes are TRBV2 and TRBJ2-7; D may be TRBD1 (5 bases). V was cut by 2 bases and J by 3 bases, with 8 bases left in between. Germline lookup yields CDR1 SNHLY and CDR2 FYNNEI. The CDR3 loop spans 13 amino acids. The CDR3 DNA reads TGTGCCAGCAGTGAATGGGGCAGCTACGAGCAGTACTTC. Protein: CASSEWGSYEQYF.

The chain is built from TRBV19 and TRBJ1-2; D call uncertain. Looked up from germline, CDR1 is LNHDA and CDR2 is SQIVND (reference sequence). The CDR3 covers 12 residues. V lost 9 bases and J lost 8, with 16 bases in between. CDR3 residues: CASAFTHRGYTF. In DNA, the CDR3 is TGTGCCAGCGCCTTCACCCACCGGGGCTACACCTTC.

This chain connects TRBV10-2 to TRBJ2-5; TRBD2 aligns across 8 bases. After removal of 7 bases from V and 4 bases from J, the junction contained 8 bases not matched to a gene. The CDR3 extends over 14 amino acids. From germline, CDR1 is WSHSY and CDR2 SAAADI. CDR3 DNA sequence: TGCGCCAGCAAGGTTGCGGGGGGCCGAGAGACCCAGTACTTC. Protein: CASKVAGGRETQYF.

The chain carries TRBV7-2 and TRBJ1-2, with 8 bases that match TRBD1. The germline gives CDR1 SGHTA, CDR2 FQGNSA. CDR3 length: 14 residues. The junction had 1 base not matched to a gene; V was cut back by 0 bases and J by 4 bases. CDR3 residues: CASSLAGQAYGYTF. As DNA, the CDR3 is TGTGCCAGCAGCTTAGCGGGACAGGCCTATGGCTACACCTTC.

This CDR3 reads CSVERGNAGEQFF. CDR3 DNA sequence: TGCAGCGTTGAGAGAGGTAACGCGGGGGAGCAGTTCTTC. This chain uses TRBV29-1 with TRBJ2-1, with D perhaps TRBD2 (6 bases). The CDR3 extends over 13 amino acids. CDR1 SQVTM and CDR2 ANQGSEA come from the germline V gene. Trimming left V 3 bases short and J 10 bases short, with 16 bases between.